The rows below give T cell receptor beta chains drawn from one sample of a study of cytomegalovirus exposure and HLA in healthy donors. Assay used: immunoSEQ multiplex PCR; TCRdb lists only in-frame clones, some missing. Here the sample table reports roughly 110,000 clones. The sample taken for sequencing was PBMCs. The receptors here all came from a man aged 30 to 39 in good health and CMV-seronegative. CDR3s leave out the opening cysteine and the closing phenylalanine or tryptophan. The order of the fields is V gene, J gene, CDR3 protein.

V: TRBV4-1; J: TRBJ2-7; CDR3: ASSQASGSLYGEQY
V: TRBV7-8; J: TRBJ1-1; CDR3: ASSFRQGQSLTEAF
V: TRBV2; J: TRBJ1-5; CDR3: ASSERGGQGGQPQH
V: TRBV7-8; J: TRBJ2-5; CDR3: ASSFGGRKETQY
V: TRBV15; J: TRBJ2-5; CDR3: ATSRDRTSPETQY
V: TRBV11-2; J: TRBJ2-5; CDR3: ASSRQTGETQY
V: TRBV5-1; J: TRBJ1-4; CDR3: ASSWGGTGNEKLF
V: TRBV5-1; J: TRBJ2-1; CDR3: ASKGTGPVEQF
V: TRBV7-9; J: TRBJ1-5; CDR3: ASSRTGISPNQPQH
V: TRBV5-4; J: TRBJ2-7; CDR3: ASSLDLSAYEQY
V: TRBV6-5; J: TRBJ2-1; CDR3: ASSYRGGTYNEQF
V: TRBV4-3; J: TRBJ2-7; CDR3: ASSQDLPGVGRGVYEQY
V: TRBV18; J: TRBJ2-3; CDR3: ASSPRTPGDTDTQY
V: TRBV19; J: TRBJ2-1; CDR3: ASSIWGRGVYNEQF
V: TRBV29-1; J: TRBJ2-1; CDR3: SVARTSGGAWEQF
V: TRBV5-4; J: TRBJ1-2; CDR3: ASSPQGISEGYT
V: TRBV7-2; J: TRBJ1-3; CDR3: ASSLGGVYSGNTIY
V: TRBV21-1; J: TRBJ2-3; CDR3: ASIPSGGAVDTQY
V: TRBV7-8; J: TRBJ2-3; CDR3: ASSLRLSGTSTDTQY
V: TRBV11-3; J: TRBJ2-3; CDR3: ASSLQGSDTQY
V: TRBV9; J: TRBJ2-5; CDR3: ASSVTSWELETQY
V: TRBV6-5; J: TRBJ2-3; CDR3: ASSYSRQTDTQY
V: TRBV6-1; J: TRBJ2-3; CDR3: ASSLHGDTQY
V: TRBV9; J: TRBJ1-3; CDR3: ASSLGTVYSGNTIY
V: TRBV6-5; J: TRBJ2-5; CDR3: ASSYGGGTVY
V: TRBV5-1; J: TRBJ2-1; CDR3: ASSSDILAGGYNEQF
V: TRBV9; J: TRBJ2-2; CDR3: ASSVGPAGGANTGELF
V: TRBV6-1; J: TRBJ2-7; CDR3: ASTHRGGLNEQY
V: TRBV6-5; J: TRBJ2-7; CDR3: ASSSVYEQY
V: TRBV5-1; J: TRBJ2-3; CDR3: ASSFDQGGTQY
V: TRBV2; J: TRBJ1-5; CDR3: ASSEARTGNQPQH
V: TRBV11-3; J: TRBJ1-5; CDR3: ASSLDGGQPQH
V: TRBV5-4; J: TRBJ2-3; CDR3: ASSLGQGSTDTQY
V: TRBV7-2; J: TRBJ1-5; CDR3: ASSSPDSHNQPQH
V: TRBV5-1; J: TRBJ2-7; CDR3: ASSLVLGAGGLYEQY
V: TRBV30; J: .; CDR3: AWSLAGSPYEQY
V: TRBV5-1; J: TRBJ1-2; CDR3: ASSQRNEGYT
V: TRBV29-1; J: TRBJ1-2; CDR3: SVAALAGDYGYT
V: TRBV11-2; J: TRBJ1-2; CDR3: ASSISGGVAYGYT
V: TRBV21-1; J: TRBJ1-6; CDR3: ASSKNRDRNYCNSPLH
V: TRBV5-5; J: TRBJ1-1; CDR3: ASSILSTEAF
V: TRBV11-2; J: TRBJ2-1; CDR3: ASSLEARSEQF
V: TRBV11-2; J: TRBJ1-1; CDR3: ASSPIGGEDGVEAF